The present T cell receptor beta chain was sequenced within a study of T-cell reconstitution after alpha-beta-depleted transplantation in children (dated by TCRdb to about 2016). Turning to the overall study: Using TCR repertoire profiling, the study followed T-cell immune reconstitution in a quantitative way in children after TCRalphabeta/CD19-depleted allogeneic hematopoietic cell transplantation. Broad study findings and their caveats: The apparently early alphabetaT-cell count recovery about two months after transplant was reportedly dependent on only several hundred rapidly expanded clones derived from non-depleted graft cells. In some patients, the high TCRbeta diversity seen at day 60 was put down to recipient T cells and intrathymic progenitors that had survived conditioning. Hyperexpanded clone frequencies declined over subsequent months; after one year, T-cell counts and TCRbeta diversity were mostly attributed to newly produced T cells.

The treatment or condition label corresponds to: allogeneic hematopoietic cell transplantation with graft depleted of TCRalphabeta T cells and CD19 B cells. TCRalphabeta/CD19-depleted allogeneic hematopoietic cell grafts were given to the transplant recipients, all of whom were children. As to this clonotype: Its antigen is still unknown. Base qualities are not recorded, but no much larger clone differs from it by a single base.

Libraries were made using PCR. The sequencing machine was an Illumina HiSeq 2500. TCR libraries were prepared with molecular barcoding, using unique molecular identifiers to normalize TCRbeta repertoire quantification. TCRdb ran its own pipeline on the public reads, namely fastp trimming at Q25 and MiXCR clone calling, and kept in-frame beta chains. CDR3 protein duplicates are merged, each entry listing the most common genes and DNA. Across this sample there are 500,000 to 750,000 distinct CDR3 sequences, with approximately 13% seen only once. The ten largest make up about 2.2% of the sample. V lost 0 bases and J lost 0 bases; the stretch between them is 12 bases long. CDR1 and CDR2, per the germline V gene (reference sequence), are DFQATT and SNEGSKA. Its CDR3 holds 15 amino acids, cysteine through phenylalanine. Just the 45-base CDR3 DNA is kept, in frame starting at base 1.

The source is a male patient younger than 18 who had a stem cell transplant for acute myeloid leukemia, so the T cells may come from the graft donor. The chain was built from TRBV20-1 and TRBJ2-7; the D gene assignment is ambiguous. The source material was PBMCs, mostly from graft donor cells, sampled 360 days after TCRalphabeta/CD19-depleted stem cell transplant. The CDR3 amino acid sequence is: CSARDPLGSSYEQYF. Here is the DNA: TGCAGTGCTAGAGATCCCTTAGGCTCCTCCTACGAGCAGTACTTC.